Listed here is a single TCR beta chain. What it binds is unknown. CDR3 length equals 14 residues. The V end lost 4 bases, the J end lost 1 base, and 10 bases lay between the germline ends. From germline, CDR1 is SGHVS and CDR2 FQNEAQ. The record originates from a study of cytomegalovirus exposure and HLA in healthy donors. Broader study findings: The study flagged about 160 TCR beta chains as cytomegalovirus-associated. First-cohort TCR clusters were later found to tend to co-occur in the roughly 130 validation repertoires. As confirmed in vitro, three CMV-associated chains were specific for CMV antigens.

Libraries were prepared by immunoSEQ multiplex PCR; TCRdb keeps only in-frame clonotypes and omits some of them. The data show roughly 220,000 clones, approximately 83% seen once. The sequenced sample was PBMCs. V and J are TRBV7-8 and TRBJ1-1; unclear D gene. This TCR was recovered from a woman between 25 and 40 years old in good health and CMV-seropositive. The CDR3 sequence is CASSYLQKNTEAFF. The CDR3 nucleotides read TGTGCCAGCAGCTACTTACAAAAGAACACTGAAGCTTTCTTT. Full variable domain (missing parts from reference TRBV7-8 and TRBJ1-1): GAGVSQSPRYKVAKRGQDVALRCDPISGHVSLFWYQQALGQGPEFLTYFQNEAQLDKSGLPSDRFFAERPEGSVSTLKIQRTQQEDSAVYLCASSYLQKNTEAFFGQGTRLTVV.